Presented here are 21 T cell receptor beta chains from one specimen sequenced in a study of Graves' ophthalmopathy and Graves' hyperthyroidism. Amplification targeted the TCR beta CDR3 regions, with RNA transcripts as the source material. In the first round, RT-PCR was carried out with HTBI primers, and a multiplex PCR formed the second round. TCRdb passed the multiplex PCR reads through MiXCR, listing each CDR3 protein once. Altogether about 1.1 million distinct CDR3 sequences are present, 36% being singletons, with the ten largest covering over 8.5%. Sequenced material: peripheral blood or thyroid tissue (not recorded which). The receptors come from an adult man with Graves' hyperthyroidism.

The chain carries TRBV10-3 and TRBJ1-3; no reliable D call. Trimming took off 5 bases at V and 4 bases at J, with 6 bases between the two ends. CDR1 and CDR2 from the germline V gene are ENHRY and SYGVKD. The CDR3 contains 12 residues. The CDR3 loop is CAISYWGNTIYF. The CDR3, as DNA: TGTGCCATCAGTTACTGGGGAAACACCATATATTTT.

There are many counts of this clonotype. V and J are TRBV19 and TRBJ1-6; 9 positions match TRBD1. The CDR3 totals 14 residues. V trimming: 5 bases; J trimming: 9 bases; junction bases outside the gene matches: 5. Germline-derived CDR1 and CDR2 are LNHDA and SQIVND (reference sequence). CDR3: CASSLLDRGSPLHF. CDR3 DNA sequence: TGTGCCAGTAGTTTATTGGACAGGGGTTCACCCCTCCACTTT. Full variable domain (remainder filled in from reference TRBV19 and TRBJ1-6): DGGITQSPKYLFRKEGQNVTLSCEQNLNHDAMYWYRQDPGQGLRLIYYSQIVNDFQKGDIAEGYSVSREKKESFPLTVTSAQKNPTAFYLCASSLLDRGSPLHFGNGTRLTVT.

The J gene is TRBJ2-3, the V gene TRBV20-1; TRBD2 aligns across 11 bases. Germline V gives CDR1 DFQATT, CDR2 SNEGSKA (reference sequence). V dropped 3 bases and J dropped 4; count of bases not matched to a gene: 0. CDR3 length equals 13 residues. CDR3 bases: TGCAGTGCTAGTAGCGGGGGGGCAGATACGCAGTATTTT. Protein sequence: CSASSGGADTQYF.

This clonotype was counted ten times or more. The chain has TRBV2 and TRBJ2-7; 7 nucleotides line up with TRBD2. V was pared by 5 bases and J by 3 bases, with 10 bases of the junction left unmatched. Per germline, CDR1 SNHLY and CDR2 FYNNEI. The CDR3 contains 15 residues. CDR3 in amino acids: CASSRTGTTYYEQYF. In nucleotides, the CDR3 is TGTGCCAGCAGTCGCACCGGGACTACCTACTACGAGCAGTACTTC.

In the case of this clonotype: The junction shows a germline mismatch at one end, possibly a read error. The rearrangement uses TRBV20-1 and TRBJ2-7, with 7 bases identical to TRBD1. The germline CDR1 and CDR2 sequences are DFQATT and SNEGSKA (reference sequence). This CDR3 spans 14 amino acids. CDR3 DNA sequence: TGCAGTGCCAGAGACAGGGCAGGCTCCTACGAGCAGTACTTC. It encodes CSARDRAGSYEQYF.

This chain uses TRBV18 with TRBJ2-7; no clear D gene. This CDR3 region has 14 residues. V lost 3 bases and J 5 bases, leaving 14 bases between the germline ends. Germline-derived CDR1 and CDR2 are KGHSH and LQKENI. The DNA of the CDR3 is TGTGCCAGCTCACCCTCGTACGAGTTTAACGAGCAGTACTTC. Translating gives CASSPSYEFNEQYF.

As regards this clonotype: A much more abundant neighbour one base away suggests this may be a read error. The CDR3 sequence is CASSSRDRGYVTYEQCF. CDR3 DNA sequence: TGCGCCAGCAGCTCCCGGGACAGGGGTTACGTTACCTACGAGCAGTGCTTC. The V and J genes are TRBV5-1 and TRBJ2-7; 10 nucleotides line up with TRBD1. The CDR3 sequence is 17 residues long. Germline CDR1 SGHRS, CDR2 YFSETQ.

This sequence joins TRBV10-3 and TRBJ1-2; tentative D call: TRBD1 (5 bases). V was trimmed by 10 bases and J by 8 bases, leaving 17 bases between them. There are 12 residues in the CDR3. Germline V gene data show CDR1 as ENHRY and CDR2 as SYGVKD. The CDR3 loop is CASGGDGEGYTF. The CDR3 DNA reads as TGTGCCAGCGGGGGGGACGGGGAAGGCTACACCTTC.

This clonotype was counted only a few times. CDR3 DNA sequence: TGTGCCAGCAGTGAACGGGTACTAGCGGGATCTCGCGAGCAGTACTTC. Its protein product is CASSERVLAGSREQYF. The chain recombines TRBV2 with TRBJ2-7; TRBD2 aligns across 10 bases. The CDR3 is made up of 16 amino acids. Per the germline V gene, CDR1 is SNHLY and CDR2 is FYNNEI. V was pared by 2 bases and J by 6 bases, with 10 bases of the junction left unmatched.

This clonotype showed up just once. V is TRBV29-1 and J is TRBJ2-1, with 11 positions matching TRBD2. The V segment lost 6 bases and the J segment 5 bases; nucleotides outside the gene matches: 9. The germline V gene encodes CDR1 SQVTM and CDR2 ANQGSEA. CDR3 length equals 15 residues. Here the CDR3 reads CSVGHRLAGNNEQFF. As DNA, the CDR3 is TGCAGCGTAGGCCACAGACTAGCGGGGAACAATGAGCAGTTCTTC.

The rearrangement joins TRBV5-1 to TRBJ2-7; 7 bases are a match to TRBD2. V shed 7 bases, J shed 0 bases, and the junction held 10 bases outside the gene matches. The CDR3 loop spans 15 amino acids. Germline V gene sequence: CDR1 SGHRS, CDR2 YFSETQ. CDR3: CASSWEGSYSYEQYF. CDR3 bases: TGCGCCAGCTCCTGGGAGGGCAGCTACTCCTACGAGCAGTACTTC.

Written as DNA, the CDR3 is TGTGCCAGTAGTCCCGGGACGGACCTCTTAGGACGCTACGAGCAGTACTTC. It specifies CASSPGTDLLGRYEQYF. The gene calls are TRBV19 and TRBJ2-7; the D gene could be TRBD1 or TRBD2 (5 bases each). CDR1 and CDR2 (germline): LNHDA, SQIVND (reference sequence). V was trimmed by 5 bases and J by 3 bases, leaving 23 bases between them. This CDR3 region has 17 residues.

The rearrangement joins TRBV6-2 or TRBV6-3 to TRBJ1-6; 7 bases align to TRBD1. The germline V gene has CDR1 MNHEY and CDR2 SVGEGT. The CDR3 spans 13 residues. The J segment lost 5 bases and the V segment lost 7 bases, leaving 2 bases of the junction unmatched. CDR3 sequence reads: CASMTGNNSPLHF. The CDR3 coding sequence is TGTGCCAGCATGACAGGGAATAATTCACCCCTCCACTTT.

This clonotype was found many times. The rearrangement uses TRBV4-1 and TRBJ1-4; D uncertain. Trimming left V 1 base short and J 7 bases short, with 7 bases between. The CDR3 has 13 amino acids. Germline-derived CDR1 and CDR2 are MGHRA and YSYEKL. In nucleotides, the CDR3 is TGCGCCAGCAGCCAAGGCGGGTTTGAAAAACTGTTTTTT. Translation gives CASSQGGFEKLFF.

This clonotype appeared a few times. CDR3: CASSLGGTSGEGTQYF. In nucleotides, the CDR3 is TGTGCCAGCAGCTTAGGGGGGACTAGCGGCGAGGGGACCCAGTACTTC. V is TRBV7-8 and J is TRBJ2-5; 11 bases are a match to TRBD2. From germline, CDR1 is SGHVS and CDR2 FQNEAQ. Trimming removed 1 base from V and 7 bases from J; junction bases left unmatched: 8. This CDR3 is built from 16 residues.

The rearrangement uses TRBV7-2 and TRBJ1-6, with a tentative D call TRBD1 (5 bases). Trimming pared 6 bases from V and 10 bases from J, leaving 13 bases between. CDR1 SGHTA and CDR2 FQGNSA come from the germline V gene. This CDR3 has 13 amino acids. As DNA, the CDR3 is TGTGCCAGCAGTTATGACAGCGACTCACCCCTCCACTTT. Translation: CASSYDSDSPLHF.

The rearrangement links TRBV10-1 to TRBJ1-1; 11 nucleotides match TRBD1. V shed 10 bases and J 4 bases; nucleotides not matched to a gene: 2. CDR1 and CDR2 (germline): WNHNN, SYGVQD (reference sequence). CDR3 length equals 12 residues. CDR3 protein: CAIGQGATEAFF. For the CDR3, the DNA is TGCGCCATCGGACAGGGGGCCACTGAAGCTTTCTTT.

At least ten counts were recorded for this clonotype. This chain joins TRBV20-1 and TRBJ2-2; D call uncertain. V shed 1 base and J shed 0 bases, with 12 bases lying between them. Germline V CDR1 and CDR2: DFQATT, SNEGSKA (reference sequence). The CDR3 loop spans 16 amino acids. DNA of the CDR3: TGCAGTGCTAGAGGATATGACACTTCGAACACCGGGGAGCTGTTTTTT. Protein product: CSARGYDTSNTGELFF.

This clonotype occurred many times. This rearrangement joins TRBV20-1 to TRBJ2-5, with 7 bases that match TRBD2. The CDR3 covers 15 residues. With 0 bases clipped from V and 5 bases from J, the junction kept 9 bases outside the gene matches. The V gene's germline CDR1 is DFQATT and CDR2 SNEGSKA (reference sequence). Here the CDR3 DNA reads TGCAGTGCTAGAGATCGTTCGCGGGGAGGGGAGACCCAGTACTTC. Amino acid sequence: CSARDRSRGGETQYF.

This clonotype was detected only once. The chain is built from TRBV5-6 and TRBJ2-5, with D perhaps given as TRBD1 or TRBD2 (5 bases each). There are 16 residues in the CDR3. V shed 0 bases and J shed 2 bases, with 14 bases lying between them. CDR1 and CDR2 (germline): SGHDT, YYEEEE. Here the CDR3 reads CASSLVGTPVQETQYF. In nucleotides, the CDR3 is TGTGCCAGCAGCTTGGTCGGGACCCCCGTACAAGAGACCCAGTACTTC.

There are many counts of this clonotype. This chain joins TRBV19 and TRBJ1-3; D gene ambiguous. The CDR3 has 15 amino acids. CDR1 and CDR2 from the germline V gene are LNHDA and SQIVND (reference sequence). V was trimmed by 5 bases and J by 5 bases, leaving 16 bases between them. Written as DNA, the CDR3 is TGTGCCAGTAGTCCCAGCTCGGGCCTCCGAAACACCATATATTTT. It translates to CASSPSSGLRNTIYF.